This T cell receptor (beta chain) was captured by sequencing in a study of blood T cell repertoires in COVID-19 (TCRdb year 2020). Looking at the study overall: Collaborator samples came from the United States, Italy and Spain and covered acute and convalescent phases of COVID-19. Nearly every sample came with metadata listing a de-identified subject ID, COVID-19 status, age in years and sex. A freely available public database, intended as a resource for researchers studying the immune response to SARS-CoV-2, is where the repertoires were released. The dataset comprised deeply sampled blood TCRbeta repertoires from subjects exposed to, actively infected with, or recovered from COVID-19. The material from the prospective study consisted of cDNA or gDNA derived from T cells, B-cell-depleted T cells, or PBMCs. Samples came from the ongoing ImmuneRACE study (first 160 participants) plus 1,254 subjects from 6 global collaborators. HLA class I and class II types, where available, came from metadata supplied by the sample provider rather than from assay-based typing.

TCRbeta CDR3 regions were amplified from genomic DNA by means of the immunoSEQ Assay, a bias-controlled multiplex PCR. As for how the authors treated the data: The number of nucleated cells in each sample was estimated from the amplification of reference gene primers within the assay. To quantify the absolute abundance of each unique TCRbeta CDR3 rearrangement, sequence reads were collapsed and filtered. For each sample, productive Simpson clonality was calculated by taking the square root of Simpson's diversity index across productive rearrangements. TCRdb re-hosts the immuneACCESS table, in-frame sequences only. Its copies lack some clones; in the studies checked, an unresolved V gene accounts for under half of them, and the cause for the rest is not known. That table is the source of V, J and clone size, and D and trimming were worked out from the DNA. Within this sample are roughly 280,000 clones, with 85% to 90% of them counted one time only. Over 2% of the sample rests with the top ten.

Study-wide conclusions, independent of this receptor: The amount of clinical and demographic metadata varied by source and participant and was provided uncurated.

Unmatched junction bases come to 4, with V trimmed by 2 bases and J by 0 bases. The CDR3 sequence holds 15 residues, the cysteine and phenylalanine included. Kept here is only the CDR3 DNA, which spans 45 bases and is read in frame from base 1. Based on the germline V gene, the CDR1 and CDR2 sequences are MNHEY and SVGEGT. This clone was seen more than once but under ten times. No cognate antigen has been identified for it. Base qualities are missing; no much larger clone stands one base away. Enrolling through a virtual design, the prospective study's participants ranged in age from roughly 18 to 89 years and lived across around 25 United States geographic areas. Cohort assignment in the prospective study relied on participant-reported clinical history from a screening survey and a study questionnaire. Recovered participants in ImmuneRACE Cohort 3 were defined by two consecutive negative NP/OP PCR tests, clearance by a healthcare professional, or resolution of symptoms. Each participant in the prospective study had whole blood, serum and a nasopharyngeal or oropharyngeal swab collected by mobile phlebotomists. Over a roughly 2-month period, participants in the prospective study had the option of providing additional blood draws and questionnaires. Before DNA extraction, prospective study blood samples were shipped either frozen or at room temperature.

The chain is made from TRBV6-2 or TRBV6-3 and TRBJ2-7, and 7 junctional nucleotides match TRBD2. Specimen: PBMCs or T cells enriched from blood (not recorded which). This sequence was found in a woman aged 18-29 years who had recovered from COVID-19. CDR3 region: CASSYDGGGSYEQYF. The DNA is TGTGCCAGCAGTTACGATGGCGGGGGCTCCTACGAGCAGTACTTC.